These T cell receptor beta chains were read from a single sample in a study of T cells after posttransplantation cyclophosphamide. Sequencing was performed with immunoSEQ multiplex PCR; in TCRdb, only in-frame clones are kept and a portion is missing. The sample shows about 40,000 clones, none of them appearing just once. The sample comprised PBMCs. These receptors came from a man aged 30 to 45 in good health and a related stem cell transplant donor. The CDR3 runs from the conserved cysteine through the conserved F or W. Each record gives: clone size, V gene, J gene, D gene, CDR3 DNA, CDR3 protein. D genes are given only for firm matches. Size is stated for part of the rows, as once, few or many counts, or as a class when the clone is expanded.

many	TRBV4-1	TRBJ2-2	-	TGCGCCAGCAGCTGGGACAAATACACCGGGGAGCTGTTTTTT	CASSWDKYTGELFF
many	TRBV5-1	TRBJ2-1	TRBD2	TGCGCCAGCAGCTTTGTTAGCGGGGGGGCCTACAATGAGCAGTTCTTC	CASSFVSGGAYNEQFF
many	TRBV9	TRBJ1-1	-	TGTGCCAGCAGCCTTCGGGGGGGTGCTGAAGCTTTCTTT	CASSLRGGAEAFF
few	TRBV15	TRBJ2-3	-	TGTGCCACCAGCAGAGAGTACCCCGGAGGGGGCACAGATACGCAGTATTTT	CATSREYPGGGTDTQYF
few	TRBV15	TRBJ1-4	-	TGTGCCACCAGCTCTCCCAGGGGAGTGGGACGGGATAATGAAAAACTGTTTTTT	CATSSPRGVGRDNEKLFF
few	TRBV28	TRBJ2-4	-	TGTGCCAGCAGTTTCCCTAGGCAGGGTAGGGACTTTATTCAGTACTTC	CASSFPRQGRDFIQYF
many	TRBV6-2/TRBV6-3	TRBJ1-2	-	TGTGCCAGCAGGACATTTAGGCGTGGCTACACCTTC	CASRTFRRGYTF
few	TRBV5-1	TRBJ1-2	TRBD1	TGCGCCAGCAGCCCACCACCCGGGACAGGCCATTATGGCTACACCTTC	CASSPPPGTGHYGYTF
many	TRBV28	TRBJ1-6	TRBD1	TGTGCCATCAGGGAACAGGGGGTCTATAATTCACCCCTCCACTTT	CAIREQGVYNSPLHF
-	TRBV5-1	TRBJ2-3	TRBD2	TGCGCCAGCAGCTATGGACTAGCGGGGGCCACAGATACGCAGTATTTT	CASSYGLAGATDTQYF
-	TRBV12-3/TRBV12-4	TRBJ1-5	-	TGTGCCAGCAGTTTACCCTCCTCGGGGTCGGCGCATAGCAATCAGCCCCAGCATTTT	CASSLPSSGSAHSNQPQHF
many	TRBV7-2	TRBJ1-6	-	TGTGCCAGCAGCTTAGCGGCGGGAAATAATTCACCCCTCCACTTT	CASSLAAGNNSPLHF
many	TRBV14	TRBJ1-2	-	TGTGCCAGCAGCCAAGACCTCTACTATGGCTACACCTTC	CASSQDLYYGYTF
many	TRBV11-3	TRBJ2-2	TRBD2	TGTGCCAGCAGCTCCTATGGACTAGCGGGGAACACCGGGGAGCTGTTTTTT	CASSSYGLAGNTGELFF
many	TRBV4-1	TRBJ1-4	-	TGCGCCAGCAGCACCTACAGGCCCCCCACTAATGAAAAACTGTTTTTT	CASSTYRPPTNEKLFF
many	TRBV6-5	TRBJ1-4	TRBD1	TGTGCCAGCAGTTACTCTGGACAGGGTGGGAATGAAAAACTGTTTTTT	CASSYSGQGGNEKLFF
many	TRBV9	TRBJ2-1	-	TGTGCCAGCAGCGTAAATAATTACAATGAGCAGTTCTTC	CASSVNNYNEQFF
-	TRBV5-6	TRBJ1-1	TRBD1	TGTGCCAGCAGCCAGGGACAGGGCGGGAACACTGAAGCTTTCTTT	CASSQGQGGNTEAFF
many	TRBV9	TRBJ1-1	-	TGTGCCAGCAGCGCTGAGGGGGGGATGGTAAACACTGAAGCTTTCTTT	CASSAEGGMVNTEAFF
many	TRBV2	TRBJ2-5	TRBD1	TGTGCCAGCCGACCTGGGACAGGGTGGAGGGAGACCCAGTACTTC	CASRPGTGWRETQYF
-	TRBV5-1	TRBJ1-2	TRBD1	TGCGCCAGCAGCTTGCTACCCGGGGCCAGGGGGTATGGCTACACCTTC	CASSLLPGARGYGYTF
many	TRBV6-4	TRBJ2-1	-	TGTGCCAGCAGTGAGATGGGGCCGAACAATGAGCAGTTCTTC	CASSEMGPNNEQFF
-	TRBV20-1	TRBJ2-1	-	TGCAGTGCTAGACTAGTCAATGAGCAGTTCTTC	CSARLVNEQFF
few	TRBV7-9	TRBJ2-6	TRBD1	TGTGCCAGCAGCTTAGGATTCTCAGGGGGTGCTGGGGCCAACGTCCTGACTTTC	CASSLGFSGGAGANVLTF
many	TRBV27	TRBJ1-4	-	TGTGCCAGCAGCAACCTACAGTTACTTAATGAAAAACTGTTTTTT	CASSNLQLLNEKLFF
many	TRBV7-2	TRBJ2-3	TRBD2	TGTGCCAGCAGGACAACTAGCGGGGTAAATACGCAGTATTTT	CASRTTSGVNTQYF
many	TRBV18	TRBJ2-1	TRBD2	TGTGCCAGCTCAGCTACTAGCGGGGGGCCCAATGAGCAGTTCTTC	CASSATSGGPNEQFF
many	TRBV2	TRBJ2-7	-	TGTGCCAGCAGTACGGGACAAAGATCCAACGAGCAGTACTTC	CASSTGQRSNEQYF
few	TRBV4-2	TRBJ2-7	-	TGTGCCAGCAGCCAAGATCTAACCAGGGGCGTTGACGAGCAGTACTTC	CASSQDLTRGVDEQYF
many	TRBV24-1	TRBJ2-1	-	TGTGCCACCAGTGATTTCCAACGACAAGGAGGGGGTAATGAGCAGTTCTTC	CATSDFQRQGGGNEQFF
many	TRBV11-2	TRBJ2-7	-	TGTGCCAGCAGCCCCCTAGAACGGACAGCTCCCTACGAGCAGTACTTC	CASSPLERTAPYEQYF
many	TRBV7-9	TRBJ1-1	TRBD1	TGTGCCAGCACTCTCGGGACAGGCCTTTTTAACACTGAAGCTTTCTTT	CASTLGTGLFNTEAFF
many	TRBV5-8	TRBJ2-5	TRBD2	TGTGCCAGCACTAGGCTGCCGGGGGGGACCCAGTACTTC	CASTRLPGGTQYF